The 4 T cell receptor beta chains listed next were all sequenced from one sample in a study of control samples from healthy donors and cancer patients. The assay was immunoSEQ multiplex PCR, and TCRdb's table has in-frame clones only and misses some. Found here are around 170,000 clones, about 90% of them singletons; the top ten hold about 1.4%. Sequencing was performed on blood. These receptors were taken from a woman aged 50 to 60 in good health.

In its sample, this clone was seen a few times. The CDR3: CSVEAPGTHAVGVQYF. For the CDR3, the DNA is TGCAGCGTTGAAGCACCCGGGACACACGCGGTCGGGGTGCAGTACTTC. The rearrangement uses TRBV29-1 and TRBJ2-7; perhaps TRBD1 as D (6 bases). The V gene's germline CDR1 is SQVTM and CDR2 ANQGSEA. Trimming cost V 1 base and J 9 bases, with 25 bases left between them. This CDR3 is 16 amino acids long.

This clone has a handful of counts. V and J are TRBV5-4 and TRBJ2-7; no clear D gene. The germline CDR1 and CDR2 sequences are SGHNT and YYREEE (reference sequence). CDR3 length: 12 residues. Between the trimmed V and J ends, which lost 0 bases and 4 bases, there was a span of 5 bases. This CDR3 is CASSLEGYEQYF. The CDR3 DNA follows: TGTGCCAGCAGCTTGGAGGGATACGAGCAGTACTTC.

The chain links TRBV7-2 to TRBJ1-6, with D possibly TRBD1 on 5 matching bases. The CDR3 length is 16 residues. From germline, CDR1 is SGHTA and CDR2 FQGNSA. Trimming stripped 1 base from V and 14 bases from J, with 21 bases between. The CDR3: CASSLDLAGRWLTLHF. The CDR3 DNA is TGTGCCAGCAGCTTAGATCTGGCAGGGCGATGGTTGACCCTCCACTTT.

The rearrangement joins TRBV6-5 to TRBJ2-7; TRBD2 agrees at 9 bases. Germline assignment: CDR1 MNHEY and CDR2 SVGAGI. This CDR3 has 12 amino acids. J lost 10 bases, V lost 8 bases, and 9 bases had no gene match. The CDR3 reads CASRGGGDRQYF. In DNA, the CDR3 is TGTGCCAGCCGAGGCGGGGGGGACCGACAGTACTTC.